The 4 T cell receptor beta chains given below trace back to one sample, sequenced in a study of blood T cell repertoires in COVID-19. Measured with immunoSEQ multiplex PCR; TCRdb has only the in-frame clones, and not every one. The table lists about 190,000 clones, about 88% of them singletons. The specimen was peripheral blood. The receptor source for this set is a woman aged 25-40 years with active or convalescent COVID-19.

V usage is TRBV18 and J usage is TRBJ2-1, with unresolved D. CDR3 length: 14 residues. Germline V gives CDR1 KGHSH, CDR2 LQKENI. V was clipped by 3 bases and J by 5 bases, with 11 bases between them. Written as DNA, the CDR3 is TGTGCCAGCTCACCGCTTCCGCAGAACAATGAGCAGTTCTTC. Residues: CASSPLPQNNEQFF.

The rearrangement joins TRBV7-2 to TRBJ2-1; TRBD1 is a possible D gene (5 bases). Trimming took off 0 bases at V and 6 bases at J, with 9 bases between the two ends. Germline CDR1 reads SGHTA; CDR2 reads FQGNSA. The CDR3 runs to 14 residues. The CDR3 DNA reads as TGTGCCAGCAGCTTAGCTTCCAGGGTCAATGAGCAGTTCTTC. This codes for CASSLASRVNEQFF.

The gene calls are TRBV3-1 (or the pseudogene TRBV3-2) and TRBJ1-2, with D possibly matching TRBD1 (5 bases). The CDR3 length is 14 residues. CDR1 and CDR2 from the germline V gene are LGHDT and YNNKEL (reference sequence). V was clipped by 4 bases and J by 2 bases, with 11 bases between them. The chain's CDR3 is CASSPVRGNYGYTF. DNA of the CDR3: TGTGCCAGCAGCCCGGTTCGGGGGAACTATGGCTACACCTTC.

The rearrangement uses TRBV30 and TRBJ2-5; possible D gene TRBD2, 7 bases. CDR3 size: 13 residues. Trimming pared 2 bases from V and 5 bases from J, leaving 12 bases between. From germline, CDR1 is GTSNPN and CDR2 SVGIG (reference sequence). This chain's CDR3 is CAWSMGGLETQYF. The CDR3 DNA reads TGTGCCTGGAGTATGGGGGGGCTGGAGACCCAGTACTTC.